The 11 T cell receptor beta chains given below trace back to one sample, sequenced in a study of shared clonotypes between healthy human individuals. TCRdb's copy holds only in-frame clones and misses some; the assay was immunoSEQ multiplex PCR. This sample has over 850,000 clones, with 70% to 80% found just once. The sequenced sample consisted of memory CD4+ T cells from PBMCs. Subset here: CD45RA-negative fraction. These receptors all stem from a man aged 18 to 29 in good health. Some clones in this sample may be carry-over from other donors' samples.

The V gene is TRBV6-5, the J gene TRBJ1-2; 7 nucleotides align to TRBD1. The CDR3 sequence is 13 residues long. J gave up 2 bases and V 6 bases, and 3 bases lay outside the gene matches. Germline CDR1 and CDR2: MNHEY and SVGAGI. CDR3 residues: CASRETGNYGYTF. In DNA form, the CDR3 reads TGTGCCAGCAGGGAGACAGGGAACTATGGCTACACCTTC.

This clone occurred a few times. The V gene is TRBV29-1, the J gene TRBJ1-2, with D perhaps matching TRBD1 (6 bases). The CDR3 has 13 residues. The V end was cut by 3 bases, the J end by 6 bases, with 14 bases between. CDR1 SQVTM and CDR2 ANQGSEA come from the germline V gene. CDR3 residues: CSVEPQGRDGYTF. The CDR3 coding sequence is TGCAGCGTTGAGCCACAGGGTAGGGATGGCTACACCTTC.

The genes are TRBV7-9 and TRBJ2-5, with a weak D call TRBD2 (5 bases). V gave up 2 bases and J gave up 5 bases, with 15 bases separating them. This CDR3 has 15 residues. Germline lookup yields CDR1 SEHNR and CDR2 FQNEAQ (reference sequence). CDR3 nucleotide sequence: TGTGCCAGCAGCTTAAGTAGCGCCCAAGGGGAGACCCAGTACTTC. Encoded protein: CASSLSSAQGETQYF.

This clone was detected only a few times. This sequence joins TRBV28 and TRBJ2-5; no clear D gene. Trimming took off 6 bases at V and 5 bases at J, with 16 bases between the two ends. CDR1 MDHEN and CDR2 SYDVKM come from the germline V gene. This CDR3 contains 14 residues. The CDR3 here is CASRPAAPQETQYF. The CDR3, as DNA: TGTGCCAGCAGGCCTGCCGCCCCTCAGGAGACCCAGTACTTC.

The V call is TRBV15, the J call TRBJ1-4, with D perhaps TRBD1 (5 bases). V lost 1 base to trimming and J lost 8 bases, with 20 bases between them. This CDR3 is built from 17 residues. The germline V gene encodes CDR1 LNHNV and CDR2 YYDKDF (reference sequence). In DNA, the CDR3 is TGTGCCACCAGCAGAGGTTCCTTCAGGGAGGGAGAAGAAAAACTGTTTTTT. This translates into CATSRGSFREGEEKLFF. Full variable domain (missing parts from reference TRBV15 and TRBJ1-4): DAMVIQNPRYQVTQFGKPVTLSCSQTLNHNVMYWYQQKSSQAPKLLFHYYDKDFNNEADTPDNFQSRRPNTSFCFLDIRSPGLGDTAMYLCATSRGSFREGEEKLFFGSGTQLSVL.

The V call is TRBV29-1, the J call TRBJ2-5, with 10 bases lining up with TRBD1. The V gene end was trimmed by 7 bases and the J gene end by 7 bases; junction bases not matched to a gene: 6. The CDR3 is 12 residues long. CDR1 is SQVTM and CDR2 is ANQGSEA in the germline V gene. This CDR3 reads CSAGTGVGTQYF. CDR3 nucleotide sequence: TGCAGCGCCGGGACAGGGGTGGGGACCCAGTACTTC. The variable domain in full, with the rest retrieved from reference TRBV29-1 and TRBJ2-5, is SAVISQKPSRDICQRGTSLTIQCQVDSQVTMMFWYRQQPGQSLTLIATANQGSEATYESGFVIDKFPISRPNLTFSTLTVSNMSPEDSSIYLCSAGTGVGTQYFGPGTRLLVL.

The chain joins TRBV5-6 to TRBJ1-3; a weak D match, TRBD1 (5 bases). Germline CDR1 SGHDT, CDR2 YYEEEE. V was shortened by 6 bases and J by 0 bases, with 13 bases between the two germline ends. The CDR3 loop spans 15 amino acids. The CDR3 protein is CASKTAAFSGNTIYF. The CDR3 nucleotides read TGTGCCAGCAAGACAGCTGCATTCTCTGGAAACACCATATATTTT.

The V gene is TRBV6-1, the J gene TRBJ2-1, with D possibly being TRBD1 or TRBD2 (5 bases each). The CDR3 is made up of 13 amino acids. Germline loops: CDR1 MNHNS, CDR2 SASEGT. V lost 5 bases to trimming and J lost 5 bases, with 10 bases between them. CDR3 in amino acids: CASSWQGDNEQFF. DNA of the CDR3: TGTGCCAGCAGTTGGCAGGGAGACAATGAGCAGTTCTTC.

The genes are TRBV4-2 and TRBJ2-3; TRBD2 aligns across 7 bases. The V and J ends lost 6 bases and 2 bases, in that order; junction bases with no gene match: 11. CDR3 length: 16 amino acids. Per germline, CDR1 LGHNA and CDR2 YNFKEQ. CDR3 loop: CASSPLAGATTDTQYF. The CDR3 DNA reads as TGTGCCAGCAGTCCTCTGGCGGGAGCGACCACAGATACGCAGTATTTT.

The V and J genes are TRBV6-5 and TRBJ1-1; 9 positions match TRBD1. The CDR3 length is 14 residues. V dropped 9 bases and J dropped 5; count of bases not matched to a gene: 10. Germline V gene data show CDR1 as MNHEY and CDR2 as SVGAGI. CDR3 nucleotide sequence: TGTGCCAGTCGCCCTGGACAGGGGCGGACTGAAGCTTTCTTT. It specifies CASRPGQGRTEAFF.

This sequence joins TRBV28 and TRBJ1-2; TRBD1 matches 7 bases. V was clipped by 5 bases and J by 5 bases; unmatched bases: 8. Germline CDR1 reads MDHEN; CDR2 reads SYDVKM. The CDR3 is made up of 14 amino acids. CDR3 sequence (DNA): TGTGCCAGCAGTCAACCAGGGGGGCCTTATGGCTACACCTTC. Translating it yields CASSQPGGPYGYTF.